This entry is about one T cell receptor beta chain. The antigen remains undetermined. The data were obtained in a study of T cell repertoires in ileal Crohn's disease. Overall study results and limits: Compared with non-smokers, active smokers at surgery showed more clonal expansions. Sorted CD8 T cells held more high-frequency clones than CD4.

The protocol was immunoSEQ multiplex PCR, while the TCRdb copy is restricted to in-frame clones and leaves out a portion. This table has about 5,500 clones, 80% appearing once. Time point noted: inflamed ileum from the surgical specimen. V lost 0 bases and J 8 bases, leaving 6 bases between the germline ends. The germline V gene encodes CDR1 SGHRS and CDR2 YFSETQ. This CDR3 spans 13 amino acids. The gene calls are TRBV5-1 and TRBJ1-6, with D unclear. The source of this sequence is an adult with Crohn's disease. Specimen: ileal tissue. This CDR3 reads CASSLDSYSPLHF. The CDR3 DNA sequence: TGCGCCAGCAGCTTGGATAGTTATTCACCCCTCCACTTT.